Given below is one T cell receptor beta chain in context. Its antigen is not identified. Sequenced by immunoSEQ multiplex PCR; TCRdb stores in-frame clones only, minus some. This table has 150,000 or so clones, roughly 92% appearing once. This sample is drawn from a study of T cell responses to AZD1222 COVID-19 vaccine. Study as a whole: Samples with a second dose at about 4 or about 12 weeks were pooled together.

This CDR3 is 16 amino acids long. CDR1 MGHRA and CDR2 YSYEKL come from the germline V gene. V lost 4 bases, J lost 1 base, and 8 bases stayed unmatched. General study points: Sampling that yielded the repertoires occurred only after the peak T cell response. The donor cohort was predominantly white British with a female majority, and clonal diversity may have been underestimated. Rises in breadth and depth of Spike-specific TCRs came after two AZD1222 doses.

This receptor was identified in an adult in good health. This chain connects TRBV4-1 to TRBJ1-1, with 8 bases that match TRBD1. The sample consisted of peripheral blood, taken on day 0 of AZD1222 vaccination. CDR3 in DNA: TGCGCCAGCAGCCGAGGGAAGGACAGGGCGAACACTGAAGCTTTCTTT. Amino acids: CASSRGKDRANTEAFF.